This entry concerns a single TCR beta chain. Assay used: immunoSEQ multiplex PCR; TCRdb lists only in-frame clones, some missing. The profile shows tens of thousands of clones, around 85% of them singletons. The data are from a study of OX40 agonist ivuxolimab in advanced cancers. Trimming at V came to 1 base and at J to 7 bases, leaving 7 bases not matched to a gene. The germline V gene encodes CDR1 MGHRA and CDR2 YSYEKL. CDR3 size: 16 residues. The sample here was CD4+ or CD8+ T cells sorted from blood, taken in a trial of the OX40 agonist ivuxolimab. V is TRBV4-1 and J is TRBJ2-1; 10 bases map to TRBD1. The clonotype was recovered from an adult with an advanced solid tumor such as melanoma, head and neck, liver or kidney cancer. CDR3 amino acids: CASSQVWGTGDNEQFF. For the CDR3, the DNA is TGCGCCAGCAGCCAAGTCTGGGGGACAGGGGATAATGAGCAGTTCTTC.